This T cell receptor beta chain appears in the sequencing data of a study of OX40 agonist ivuxolimab in advanced cancers. In the study overall: Males comprised approximately 84% of the group, whose mean age was roughly 60 years (range roughly 20 to 85).

Data came from immunoSEQ multiplex PCR; TCRdb stores just in-frame clones and leaves some out. The sample gives 55,000 or so clones, more than 70% of which show up once; approximately 7% is in the top ten. This material consisted of CD4+ or CD8+ T cells sorted from blood, taken in a trial of the OX40 agonist ivuxolimab. This receptor was obtained from an adult with an advanced solid tumor such as melanoma, head and neck, liver or kidney cancer.

Written as DNA, the CDR3 is TGTGCCAGCAGCTTGAGGGCTAGCGGGAGGGCCGGAACCGGGGAGCTGTTTTTT. Translation: CASSLRASGRAGTGELFF. The chain couples TRBV5-4 to TRBJ2-2; 12 bases map to TRBD2. The germline V gene encodes CDR1 SGHNT and CDR2 YYREEE (reference sequence). V lost 1 base and J lost 5; bases outside the gene matches: 9. CDR3 size: 18 residues. Full variable domain (outside the CDR3, taken from reference TRBV5-4 and TRBJ2-2): ETGVTQSPTHLIKTRGQQVTLRCSSQSGHNTVSWYQQALGQGPQFIFQYYREEENGRGNFPPRFSGLQFPNYSSELNVNALELDDSALYLCASSLRASGRAGTGELFFGEGSRLTVL.